This T cell receptor (beta chain) stems from a study of blood T cell repertoires in COVID-19. Overall study: Researchers got acute and convalescent COVID-19 samples from the United States, Italy and Spain. The analysed material was cDNA or gDNA that came from T cells, B-cell-depleted T cells, or PBMCs.

In this sample, this clone turned up once. TCRdb's copy holds only in-frame clones and misses some; the assay was immunoSEQ multiplex PCR. The sample holds around 50,000 clones, under 90% seen once. CDR3 length equals 17 residues. Losses at the gene ends were 4 bases for V and 2 bases for J; bases not matched to a gene: 11. Per the germline V gene, CDR1 is MNHEY and CDR2 is SMNVEV (reference sequence). Source material: peripheral blood. The chain employs TRBV27 and TRBJ1-5, with 7 bases identical to TRBD1. The receptor was isolated from a man of 80 years or more with COVID-19, enrolled during active disease. The CDR3 region has the DNA TGTGCCAGCAGTTCCTCCTCAGGGGGACCTCGCAATCAGCCCCAGCATTTT. Translation gives CASSSSSGGPRNQPQHF.